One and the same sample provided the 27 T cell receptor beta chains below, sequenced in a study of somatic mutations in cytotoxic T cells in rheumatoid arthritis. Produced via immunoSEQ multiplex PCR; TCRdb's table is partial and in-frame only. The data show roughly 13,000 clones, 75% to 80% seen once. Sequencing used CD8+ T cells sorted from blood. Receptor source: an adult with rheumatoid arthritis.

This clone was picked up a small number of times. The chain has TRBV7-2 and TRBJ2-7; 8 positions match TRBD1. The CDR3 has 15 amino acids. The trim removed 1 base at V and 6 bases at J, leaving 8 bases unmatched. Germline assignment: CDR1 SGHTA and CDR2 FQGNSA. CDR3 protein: CASSLGRTGPLEQYF. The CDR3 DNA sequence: TGTGCCAGCAGCTTAGGGCGGACAGGGCCCCTCGAGCAGTACTTC.

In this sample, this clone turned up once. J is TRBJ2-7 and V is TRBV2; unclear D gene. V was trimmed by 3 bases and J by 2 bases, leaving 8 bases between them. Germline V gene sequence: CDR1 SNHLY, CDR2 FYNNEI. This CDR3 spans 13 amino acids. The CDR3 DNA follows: TGTGCCAGCAGTGAGGCTGGTACCTACGAGCAGTACTTC. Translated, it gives CASSEAGTYEQYF.

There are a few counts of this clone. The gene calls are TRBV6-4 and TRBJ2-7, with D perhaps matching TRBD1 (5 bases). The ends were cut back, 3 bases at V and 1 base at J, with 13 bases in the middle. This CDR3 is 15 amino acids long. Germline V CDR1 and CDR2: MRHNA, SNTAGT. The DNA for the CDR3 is TGTGCCAGCAGTGAGTTCCAGGGTGGTTCCTACGAGCAGTACTTC. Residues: CASSEFQGGSYEQYF.

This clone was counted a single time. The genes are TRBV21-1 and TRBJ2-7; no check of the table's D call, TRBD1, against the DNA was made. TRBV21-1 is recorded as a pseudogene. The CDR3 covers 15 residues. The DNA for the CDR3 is TGTGCCAGCAGCAGAGATCCGGACAGCTCCTACGAGCAGTACTTC. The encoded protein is CASSRDPDSSYEQYF.

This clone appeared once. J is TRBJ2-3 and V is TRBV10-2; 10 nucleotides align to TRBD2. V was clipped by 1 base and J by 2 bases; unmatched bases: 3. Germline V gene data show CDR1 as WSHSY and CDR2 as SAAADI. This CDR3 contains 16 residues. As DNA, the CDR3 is TGCGCCAGCAGTGAGTTAGCGGGAGGTGTCACAGATACGCAGTATTTT. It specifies CASSELAGGVTDTQYF.

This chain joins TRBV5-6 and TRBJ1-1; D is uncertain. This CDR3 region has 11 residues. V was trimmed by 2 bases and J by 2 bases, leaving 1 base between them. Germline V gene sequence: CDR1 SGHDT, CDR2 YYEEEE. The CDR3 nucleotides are TGTGCCAGCAGCTTCAACACTGAAGCTTTCTTT. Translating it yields CASSFNTEAFF.

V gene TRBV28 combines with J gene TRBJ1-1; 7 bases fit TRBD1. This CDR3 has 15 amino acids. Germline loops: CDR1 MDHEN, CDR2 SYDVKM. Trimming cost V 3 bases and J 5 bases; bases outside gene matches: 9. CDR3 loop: CASSFYRGLRTEAFF. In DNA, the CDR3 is TGTGCCAGCAGTTTTTACAGGGGTTTGAGGACTGAAGCTTTCTTT.

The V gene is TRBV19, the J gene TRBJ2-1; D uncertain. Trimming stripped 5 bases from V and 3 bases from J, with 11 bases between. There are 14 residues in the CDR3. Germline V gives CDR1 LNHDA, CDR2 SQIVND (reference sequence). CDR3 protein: CASSWARDYNEQFF. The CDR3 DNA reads TGTGCCAGTAGTTGGGCACGAGACTACAATGAGCAGTTCTTC.

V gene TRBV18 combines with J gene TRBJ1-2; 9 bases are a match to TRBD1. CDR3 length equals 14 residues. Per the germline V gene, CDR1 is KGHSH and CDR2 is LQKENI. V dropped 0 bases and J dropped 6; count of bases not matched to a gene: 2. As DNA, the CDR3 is TGTGCCAGCTCACCACCCTGGACAGGGGATGGCTACACCTTC. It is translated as CASSPPWTGDGYTF.

CDR3 protein: CASSWGLGELFF. In nucleotides, the CDR3 is TGTGCCAGCAGTTGGGGGCTAGGGGAGCTGTTTTTT. The chain combines TRBV27 with TRBJ2-2; maybe TRBD1 (6 bases). The CDR3 is 12 residues long. The V gene lost 4 bases and the J gene lost 8 bases, with 8 bases spanning the gap. Germline V gene sequence: CDR1 MNHEY, CDR2 SMNVEV (reference sequence).

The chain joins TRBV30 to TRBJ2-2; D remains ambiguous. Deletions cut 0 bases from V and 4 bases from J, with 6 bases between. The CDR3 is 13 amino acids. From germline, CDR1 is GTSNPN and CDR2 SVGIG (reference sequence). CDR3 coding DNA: TGTGCCTGGAGTGTACGGACCACCGGGGAGCTGTTTTTT. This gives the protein CAWSVRTTGELFF.

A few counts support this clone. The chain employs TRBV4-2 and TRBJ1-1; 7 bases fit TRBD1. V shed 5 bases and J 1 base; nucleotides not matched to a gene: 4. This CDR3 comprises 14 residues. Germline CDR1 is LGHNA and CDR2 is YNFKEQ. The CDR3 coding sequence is TGTGCCAGCAGCACCCGACAGGGGAACACTGAAGCTTTCTTT. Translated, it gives CASSTRQGNTEAFF.

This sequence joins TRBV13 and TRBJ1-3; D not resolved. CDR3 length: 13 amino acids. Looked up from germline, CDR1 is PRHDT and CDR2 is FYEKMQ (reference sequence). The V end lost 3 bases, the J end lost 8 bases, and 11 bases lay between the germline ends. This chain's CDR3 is CASSLGAKDTIYF. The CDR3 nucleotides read TGTGCCAGCAGCTTGGGAGCGAAGGACACCATATATTTT.

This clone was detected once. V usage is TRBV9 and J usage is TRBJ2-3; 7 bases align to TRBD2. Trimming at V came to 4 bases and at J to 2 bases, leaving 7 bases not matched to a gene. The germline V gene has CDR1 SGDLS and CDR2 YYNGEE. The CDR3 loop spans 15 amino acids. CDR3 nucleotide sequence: TGTGCCAGCAGCCCAACACTAGCGAACACAGATACGCAGTATTTT. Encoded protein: CASSPTLANTDTQYF.

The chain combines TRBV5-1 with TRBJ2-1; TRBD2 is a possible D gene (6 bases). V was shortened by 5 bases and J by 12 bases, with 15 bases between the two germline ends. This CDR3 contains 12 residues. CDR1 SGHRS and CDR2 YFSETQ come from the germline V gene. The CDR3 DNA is TGCGCCAGCAGGGGGGACTTCGTTGGGCAGTTCTTC. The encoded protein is CASRGDFVGQFF.

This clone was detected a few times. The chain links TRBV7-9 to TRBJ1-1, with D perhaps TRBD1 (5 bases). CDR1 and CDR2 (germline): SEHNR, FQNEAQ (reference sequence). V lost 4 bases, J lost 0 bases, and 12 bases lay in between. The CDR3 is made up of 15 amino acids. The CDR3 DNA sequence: TGTGCCAGCAGCTCGACGTGGGGGTTGAACACTGAAGCTTTCTTT. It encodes CASSSTWGLNTEAFF.

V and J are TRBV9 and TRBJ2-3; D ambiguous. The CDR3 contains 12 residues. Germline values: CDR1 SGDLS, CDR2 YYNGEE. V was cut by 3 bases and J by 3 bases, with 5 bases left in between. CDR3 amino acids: CASSGNTDTQYF. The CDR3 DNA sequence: TGTGCCAGCAGCGGAAATACAGATACGCAGTATTTT.

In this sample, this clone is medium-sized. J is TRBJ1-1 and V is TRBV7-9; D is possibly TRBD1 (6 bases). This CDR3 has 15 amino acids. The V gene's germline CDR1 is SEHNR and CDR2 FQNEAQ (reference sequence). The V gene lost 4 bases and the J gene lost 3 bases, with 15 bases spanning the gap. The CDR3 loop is CASSWTVRGDTEAFF. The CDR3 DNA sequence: TGTGCCAGCAGCTGGACAGTGAGGGGGGACACTGAAGCTTTCTTT.

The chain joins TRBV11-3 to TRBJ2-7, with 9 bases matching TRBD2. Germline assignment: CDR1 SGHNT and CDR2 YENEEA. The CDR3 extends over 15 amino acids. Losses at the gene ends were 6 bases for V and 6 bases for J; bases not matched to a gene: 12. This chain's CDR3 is CASRPRLAALSEQYF. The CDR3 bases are TGTGCCAGCAGGCCAAGACTAGCGGCTTTATCCGAGCAGTACTTC.

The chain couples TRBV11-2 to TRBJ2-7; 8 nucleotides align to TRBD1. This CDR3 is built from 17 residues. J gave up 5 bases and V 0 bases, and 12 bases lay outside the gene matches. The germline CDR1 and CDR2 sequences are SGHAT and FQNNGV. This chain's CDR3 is CASSLEQGVLQGDEQYF. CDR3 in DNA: TGTGCCAGCAGCTTAGAACAGGGGGTCCTGCAGGGCGACGAGCAGTACTTC.

CDR3 in DNA: TGTGCCAGCAGTGAGGAAAAGGGGGGCGAAAAACTGTTTTTT. Translating gives CASSEEKGGEKLFF. The rearrangement links TRBV2 to TRBJ1-4; maybe TRBD1 (6 bases). This CDR3 contains 14 residues. The germline V gene has CDR1 SNHLY and CDR2 FYNNEI. The ends were cut back, 3 bases at V and 8 bases at J, with 13 bases in the middle.

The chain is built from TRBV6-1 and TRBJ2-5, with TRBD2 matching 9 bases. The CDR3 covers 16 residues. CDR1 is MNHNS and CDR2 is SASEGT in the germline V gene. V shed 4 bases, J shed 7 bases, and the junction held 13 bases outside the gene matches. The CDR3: CASSALVVAGEATQYF. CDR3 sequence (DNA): TGTGCCAGCAGTGCTCTGGTCGTAGCGGGAGAGGCGACCCAGTACTTC.

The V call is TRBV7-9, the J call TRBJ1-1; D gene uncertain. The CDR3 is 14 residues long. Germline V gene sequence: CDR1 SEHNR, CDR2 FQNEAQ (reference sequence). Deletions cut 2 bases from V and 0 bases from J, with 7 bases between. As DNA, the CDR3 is TGTGCCAGCAGCTTACGGGAGATGAACACTGAAGCTTTCTTT. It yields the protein CASSLREMNTEAFF.

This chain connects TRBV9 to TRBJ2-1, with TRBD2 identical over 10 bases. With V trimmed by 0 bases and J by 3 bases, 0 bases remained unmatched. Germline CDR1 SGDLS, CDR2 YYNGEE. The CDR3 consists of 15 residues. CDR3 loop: CASSVGTSGYNEQFF. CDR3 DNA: TGTGCCAGCAGCGTAGGGACTAGCGGCTACAATGAGCAGTTCTTC.

Here the CDR3 reads CASSVAGGQTQYF. The CDR3 DNA reads TGTGCCAGCAGTGTAGCCGGAGGGCAGACCCAGTACTTC. V gene TRBV27 combines with J gene TRBJ2-5, with D possibly TRBD2 on 6 matching bases. The CDR3 covers 13 residues. CDR1 is MNHEY, CDR2 SMNVEV, per germline (reference sequence). V was cut by 5 bases and J by 6 bases, with 13 bases left in between.

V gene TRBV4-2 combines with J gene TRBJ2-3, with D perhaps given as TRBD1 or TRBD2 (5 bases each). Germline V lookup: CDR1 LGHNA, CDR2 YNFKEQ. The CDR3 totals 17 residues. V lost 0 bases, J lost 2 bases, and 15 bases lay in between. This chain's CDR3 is CASSQDLGTGPTDTQYF. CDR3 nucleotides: TGTGCCAGCAGCCAAGACTTAGGAACGGGGCCCACAGATACGCAGTATTTT.

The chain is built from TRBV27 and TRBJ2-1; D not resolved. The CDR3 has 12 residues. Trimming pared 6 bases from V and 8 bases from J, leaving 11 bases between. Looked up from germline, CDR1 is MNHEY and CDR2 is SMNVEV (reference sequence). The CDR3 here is CASSTRPYEQFF. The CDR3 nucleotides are TGTGCCAGCAGCACAAGACCTTATGAGCAGTTCTTC.